This TCR beta chain emerged from a study of T cells in Graves' hyperthyroidism and ophthalmopathy. In the study overall: Specimen type is peripheral blood, collected at initial diagnosis prior to any treatment. Study-level results: Ophthalmopathy got predicted by the model a median about 6.7 months before its onset. Ophthalmopathy was distinguished from stable hyperthyroidism by 13 V-J signatures.

In germline, CDR1 is PRHDT, CDR2 FYEKMQ (reference sequence). V lost 0 bases and J 3 bases, leaving 11 bases between the germline ends. This CDR3 has 15 residues. Amplification yielded TCR beta CDR3 regions, with RNA transcripts as the source. The HTBI primer set was used in a first-round RT-PCR of the TCR CDR3. A single record per CDR3 protein comes from TCRdb applying MiXCR to the multiplex PCR reads. The sample includes some 360,000 distinct CDR3 sequences, 15% to 20% of them seen just once. This clonotype is labeled medium-sized (0.01 to 0.1%). What it binds is unknown. The sequence derives from a woman in her forties with Graves' ophthalmopathy. This chain connects TRBV13 to TRBJ2-5; a possible D gene is TRBD1 (5 bases). The specimen sequenced was blood. CDR3 DNA sequence: TGTGCCAGCAGCTTAGGGTGGACACCCAAAGAGACCCAGTACTTC. Its protein product is CASSLGWTPKETQYF.